This TCR beta chain was captured by sequencing in a study of CD8 T cells in ankylosing spondylitis (dated by TCRdb to the late 2010s). Study-level background: The study set out to find disease-linked TCR variants by profiling T cell receptor beta repertoires in ankylosing spondylitis patients and healthy donors. In total, the full study cohort was made up of 100 to 140 healthy donors and more than 20 ankylosing spondylitis patients. Samples of peripheral blood were taken, and for ankylosing spondylitis patients, synovial fluid was collected as well.

As concerns this clonotype: Its antigen is not yet known. Per-base qualities were not stored, and no clone one base away is much larger.

The data were produced on an Illumina HiSeq 2500. Quantitative 5'-RACE with molecular barcodes was the method used to prepare the TCR beta libraries. For the original study's pipeline: Disease-linked TCR variants were identified with a new computational method built on a probabilistic model of VDJ rearrangement. TCRdb passed the public sequencing reads through fastp at Q25 and MiXCR, retaining productive beta sequences. Rows with one shared CDR3 protein collapse into an entry with the most common genes and DNA. TCRdb's processing, not the authors' own work, is the source of the V and J calls. The sample table contains 200,000 to 250,000 distinct CDR3 sequences; only one count was recorded for roughly 32% of them. The ten top clones hold around 4% of the sample. Paper-wide results and their limitations: The disease-linked clones were reported to be significantly enriched in matched synovial fluid samples from ankylosing spondylitis patients. A TCR beta motif made up of several highly homologous amino acid variants appeared to be characteristic of blood from ankylosing spondylitis patients. The disease-linked clones had a CD8+ phenotype and were found at relatively low frequencies in peripheral blood. Some motif variants had previously been reported in the synovial fluid and blood of reactive arthritis patients, which suggests shared mechanisms of disease initiation.

The V end loses 3 bases and the J end loses 4 bases, and a stretch of 8 bases separates them. The CDR3 holds 13 amino acids from the cysteine to the phenylalanine. Just the 39-base CDR3 DNA is kept, in frame starting at base 1. In the germline V gene, CDR1 corresponds to MDHEN and CDR2 to SYDVKM. The specimen sequenced was blood, either unsorted or a sorted T cell fraction (not recorded which). The chain was built from TRBV28 and TRBJ2-3, with an unclear D gene assignment. This receptor was obtained from a male donor with ankylosing spondylitis or in good health (not recorded which). CDR3 loop: CASSFAGSDTQYF. The DNA sequence follows: TGTGCCAGCAGTTTTGCCGGGTCAGATACGCAGTATTTT.